The clone carrying this T cell receptor (beta chain) was observed a handful of times. A much more abundant neighbour one base away suggests this may be a read error. The germline gives CDR1 SNHLY, CDR2 FYNNEI. This CDR3 region has 15 residues. This sample was included in a study of regulatory T cells in long-lasting Graves disease. As for time point: newly diagnosed GD, antithyroid drugs for less than 3 months. RNA isolated from PBMCs was used to make the TCR library. CDR3-region Arm-PCR and iRepertoire HTBI primers produced the TCR beta libraries. TCRdb used MiXCR to reprocess the multiplex PCR reads, holding one entry per CDR3 protein. The data contain around 360,000 distinct CDR3 sequences, 15% to 20% of them singletons. In addition, the sample was reused for a study of T cells in Graves' hyperthyroidism and ophthalmopathy.

The rearrangement uses TRBV2 and TRBJ2-7, with no clear D. The sequence came from a woman in her late teens or twenties with Graves disease. Sequencing used peripheral blood mononuclear cells (PBMCs), obtained at new diagnosis, from a patient treated with antithyroid drugs. CDR3 sequence reads: CASRSLVMSSHEQYF. CDR3 in DNA: TGTGCCAGCAGGTCCCTAGTGATGAGCTCCCACGAGCAGTACTTC.